Listed here are 18 T cell receptor beta chains from one sample, sequenced in a study of post-analysis software for immune sequencing data. No antigens are known for them. Sequencing libraries made from TCR beta cDNA carried unique molecular identifiers. MiXCR was run by TCRdb on the PCR reads, yielding one entry per CDR3 protein. The sample lists hundreds of thousands of distinct CDR3 sequences, just under 30% occurring once. Study results and limitations: TRBV5-6, TRBV5-1 and TRBV20-1 belonged to a set of a handful of TRBV segments that were more frequent in patients than controls.

The sequencing sample was made of blood. These receptors originate from a girl aged 10 to 17 with multiple sclerosis.

The table lists this clonotype with many counts. The chain joins TRBV20-1 to TRBJ2-7; TRBD2 matches at 8 bases. After removal of 1 base from V and 3 bases from J, the junction contained 8 bases not matched to a gene. Germline V gene lookup returns CDR1 DFQATT and CDR2 SNEGSKA (reference sequence). The CDR3 has 15 residues. The DNA of the CDR3 is TGCAGTGCTAGAGCGAGCGGGAGATGGGGCTACGAGCAGTACTTC. As protein: CSARASGRWGYEQYF.

The chain combines TRBV27 with TRBJ2-7; the D call may be TRBD1 or TRBD2 (5 bases each). V lost 3 bases, J lost 6 bases, and 12 bases lay in between. This CDR3 is built from 13 residues. Germline V gene data show CDR1 as MNHEY and CDR2 as SMNVEV (reference sequence). CDR3 region: CASSFSMGVEQYF. CDR3 DNA sequence: TGTGCCAGCAGTTTTAGCATGGGGGTCGAGCAGTACTTC.

This clonotype has a count of ten or more. The V call is TRBV10-3, the J call TRBJ2-3; 11 positions agree with TRBD2. Per the germline V gene, CDR1 is ENHRY and CDR2 is SYGVKD. This CDR3 has 16 residues. CDR3 sequence: CASRGLAEKPTDTQYF. Written as DNA, the CDR3 is TGTGCGAGCAGGGGACTAGCGGAGAAACCCACAGATACGCAGTATTTT.

In this sample, this clonotype turned up a few times. This sequence joins TRBV27 and TRBJ1-1; TRBD1 is a possible D gene (5 bases). The CDR3 runs to 16 residues. V shed 5 bases and J shed 5 bases, with 21 bases lying between them. Germline lookup yields CDR1 MNHEY and CDR2 SMNVEV (reference sequence). CDR3 coding DNA: TGTGCCAGCAGTCGCCGGGGCGCCGCCGTCGGAACTGAAGCTTTCTTT. This gives the protein CASSRRGAAVGTEAFF.

This clonotype was counted a few times. The chain employs TRBV12-3 or TRBV12-4 and TRBJ2-7, with D unresolved. The V end was cut by 0 bases, the J end by 1 base, with 7 bases between. The CDR3 runs to 14 residues. CDR3 DNA sequence: TGTGCCAGCAGTTTAGCGGGAAAGTCCTACGAGCAGTACTTC. It encodes CASSLAGKSYEQYF.

J is TRBJ2-5 and V is TRBV20-1; TRBD1 agrees at 7 bases. After removal of 4 bases from V and 5 bases from J, the junction contained 13 bases not matched to a gene. Germline V gives CDR1 DFQATT, CDR2 SNEGSKA (reference sequence). This CDR3 contains 15 residues. The DNA of the CDR3 is TGCAGTGCTACCGAATTGGGACAGTTGTGGGAGACCCAGTACTTC. Its protein product is CSATELGQLWETQYF.

The chain joins TRBV2 to TRBJ2-5, with D possibly called TRBD1 or TRBD2 (7 bases each). The DNA end favors TRBJ2-7, so the J call may be wrong. The CDR3 covers 15 residues. Germline V gene sequence: CDR1 SNHLY, CDR2 FYNNEI. CDR3 residues: CASSLRGGTTYEQYF. The CDR3 region has the DNA TGTGCCAGCAGTCTCAGGGGGGGGACTACATACGAGCAGTACTTC.

In this sample, this clonotype turned up a few times. The J gene is TRBJ2-3, the V gene TRBV5-6; D remains ambiguous. The V end lost 0 bases, the J end lost 1 base, and 9 bases lay between the germline ends. The CDR3 length is 15 residues. Per germline, CDR1 SGHDT and CDR2 YYEEEE. CDR3 residues: CASSLGPRRTDTQYF. The CDR3 nucleotides are TGTGCCAGCAGCTTGGGGCCCCGTCGCACAGATACGCAGTATTTT.

This rearrangement joins TRBV4-2 to TRBJ2-1, with 8 bases lining up with TRBD2. The length of the CDR3 is 14 residues. V was pared by 8 bases and J by 2 bases, with 5 bases of the junction left unmatched. Germline V gives CDR1 LGHNA, CDR2 YNFKEQ. The CDR3 loop reads CASPTGGAYNEQFF. The CDR3 coding sequence is TGTGCCAGCCCGACGGGGGGGGCCTACAATGAGCAGTTCTTC.

This clonotype showed up many times. The chain is built from TRBV7-9 and TRBJ2-5; no clear D gene. Germline values: CDR1 SEHNR, CDR2 FQNEAQ (reference sequence). The CDR3 totals 14 residues. V lost 5 bases and J 2 bases, leaving 12 bases between the germline ends. CDR3 protein: CASSISRVQETQYF. Written as DNA, the CDR3 is TGTGCCAGCAGCATTAGTCGGGTTCAAGAGACCCAGTACTTC.

The chain couples TRBV12-3 or TRBV12-4 to TRBJ2-5, with 9 bases identical to TRBD2. This CDR3 spans 16 amino acids. Losses at the gene ends were 5 bases for V and 0 bases for J; bases not matched to a gene: 7. This chain's CDR3 is CASSPGTSSYQETQYF. The CDR3 coding sequence is TGTGCCAGCAGTCCCGGGACTAGCTCGTACCAAGAGACCCAGTACTTC.

This clonotype was recorded a few times. The chain uses TRBV6-5 and TRBJ1-1; D gene ambiguous. The length of the CDR3 is 15 residues. Between the trimmed V and J ends, which lost 0 bases and 6 bases, there was a span of 14 bases. CDR1 is MNHEY and CDR2 is SVGAGI in the germline V gene. In DNA, the CDR3 is TGTGCCAGCAGTTACTCGAACCCGTCTAGGCCTGAAGCTTTCTTT. It is translated as CASSYSNPSRPEAFF.

The CDR3 DNA sequence: TGTGCCAGCAGCCGGGGACCGGGACTAGACAATGAGCAGTTCTTC. Translation gives CASSRGPGLDNEQFF. V gene TRBV5-5 combines with J gene TRBJ2-1; TRBD2 matches at 8 bases. CDR1 is SGHKS, CDR2 YYEKEE, per germline (reference sequence). V trimming: 4 bases; J trimming: 5 bases; junction bases outside the gene matches: 8. The CDR3 loop spans 15 amino acids.

The sample holds a few counts of this clonotype. V usage is TRBV5-1 and J usage is TRBJ2-7; 8 bases fit TRBD1. Trimming at V came to 4 bases and at J to 3 bases, leaving 9 bases not matched to a gene. Germline CDR1 is SGHRS and CDR2 is YFSETQ. This CDR3 has 15 residues. CDR3 region: CASSGGQGAFYEQYF. CDR3 coding DNA: TGCGCCAGCAGCGGGGGGCAGGGGGCCTTCTACGAGCAGTACTTC.

The chain's CDR3 is CASSGDTRETQYF. The CDR3 nucleotides are TGTGCCAGCAGCGGGGACACCCGAGAGACCCAGTACTTC. The chain combines TRBV5-6 with TRBJ2-5; D possibly corresponds to TRBD1 (6 bases). The CDR3 totals 13 residues. The germline CDR1 and CDR2 sequences are SGHDT and YYEEEE. V lost 4 bases and J 4 bases, leaving 11 bases between the germline ends.

V and J are TRBV9 and TRBJ2-7, with D possibly being TRBD1 or TRBD2 (6 bases each). The better agreement between TRBJ2-5 and the DNA end casts doubt on the J call. Germline CDR1 reads SGDLS; CDR2 reads YYNGEE. The CDR3 runs 14 residues. The CDR3 is CASSVGGAGETQYF. In nucleotides, the CDR3 is TGTGCCAGCAGCGTAGGGGGGGCCGGCGAGACCCAGTACTTC.

The chain is built from TRBV2 and TRBJ2-1; TRBD1 or TRBD2 may be the D gene (5 bases each). V lost 2 bases, J lost 4 bases, and 9 bases lay in between. Germline V lookup: CDR1 SNHLY, CDR2 FYNNEI. The CDR3 spans 14 residues. In DNA form, the CDR3 reads TGTGCCAGCAGTGAATCCAGGGAGTACAATGAGCAGTTCTTC. This translates into CASSESREYNEQFF.

This clonotype was found a few times. V and J are TRBV6-5 and TRBJ1-2, with TRBD1 as a possible D gene (6 bases). Trimming removed 2 bases from V and 6 bases from J, with 10 bases in between. This CDR3 comprises 13 residues. Germline V gene lookup returns CDR1 MNHEY and CDR2 SVGAGI. CDR3 sequence (DNA): TGTGCCAGCAGTTACCTACAGGGAAATGGCTACACCTTC. It is translated as CASSYLQGNGYTF.